The rows below give T cell receptor beta chains drawn from one sample of a study of beta chain features in type 1 diabetes. The assay was immunoSEQ multiplex PCR, and TCRdb's table has in-frame clones only and misses some. Of some 410,000 clones listed, about 15% are singletons. The material sequenced was naive CD4+ T cells from blood. These TCRs come from a man younger than 40 in good health. Both conserved end residues are trimmed from each CDR3. Fields, in order: V gene, CDR3 protein.

TRBV6-5,ASSLGLTQPQH
TRBV7-2,ASSLRAKSTGKVDTQY
TRBV7-3,ASSLIGAGHKETQY
TRBV19,ASSIGLTGISGNTIY
TRBV7-9,ASSFRWRESVKNIQY
TRBV2,ASSEKGLPSYNEQF
TRBV18,ASSRDSYEQY
TRBV5-4,ASTFGQGALDTQY
TRBV4-3,ASSQAGLSSGANVLT
TRBV7-9,ASSLAGVNNEQF
TRBV7-9,ASSSQETAYEQY
TRBV29-1,SGFTSLNTEAF
TRBV20-1,SAFTAYEQY
TRBV7-2,ASSVIPNTEAF
TRBV30,AWSLKWETQY
TRBV11-1,ASSLSRETEQF
TRBV29-1,SASGGQGTDTQY
TRBV2,ASTVDTEAF
TRBV5-4,ASSLVAGGFYNEQF
TRBV19,ASSSRRLWTSGSSYNEQF
TRBV9,ASSVDLGQGGYEQY
TRBV4-2,ASSQEPGTENTEAF
TRBV4-1,ASSQEDRGGGYT
TRBV18,ASSPPTGANTEAF
TRBV5-6,ASRREAGDTQY
TRBV5-1,ASSLLSGPETQY
TRBV30,AWSMSSNQPQH
TRBV6-5,ASSLLSAGTDTQY
TRBV2,ASSESSGTQY
TRBV2,AKRQGGVTEAF
TRBV9,ASSVVGSGGETQY
TRBV4-3,ASSQDYQAGVEQF
TRBV2,ASRFRLASYNEQF
TRBV2,ASKGDADTQY
TRBV7-8,ASSLARTGRNTIY
TRBV27,ASTSARGNNYGYT
TRBV11-2,ASSLTSPGETQY
TRBV4-3,ASSQDPVNTGELF
TRBV28,ASSPPGQNYEQY
TRBV2,ASSVTGPTPGETQY
TRBV10-3,AISEAMGSETQY
TRBV11-1,ASSSLAGPYNEQF
TRBV29-1,SVVTSGRVPDTQY
TRBV5-1,ASSYGQGRDPGNTIY
TRBV10-3,AISGGGRETQY
TRBV30,AWSHNTGELF
TRBV20-1,SAKRGNTIY
TRBV10-3,ASDPGLAGPDTQY
TRBV29-1,SVVWLGTEAF
TRBV2,ASSEPGVGEQY
TRBV10-3,AISVSGDTDTQY
TRBV6-6,ASSYLLRGTDTQY
TRBV4-1,ASSLPGGGRGYT
TRBV7-6,ASSPLGERGTQY